One T cell receptor (beta chain) is described in this entry. The CDR3 is 13 amino acids. Germline values: CDR1 DFQATT, CDR2 SNEGSKA (reference sequence). The source of the sample is a study of monozygotic twins with inflammatory bowel disease. TCRdb re-analyzed the 5' RACE reads; it lists each CDR3 protein once, without DNA. The repertoire shows some 89,000 distinct CDR3 sequences; the top ten hold around 7.2%. The sample consisted of blood. This sequence originates from a human donor with ulcerative colitis or Crohn's disease, or a healthy co-twin of an affected twin (not recorded which). This chain connects TRBV20-1 to TRBJ1-4; without DNA, the TCRdb call of TRBD1 cannot be checked. The CDR3 region is CSAGGTGGEKLFF.